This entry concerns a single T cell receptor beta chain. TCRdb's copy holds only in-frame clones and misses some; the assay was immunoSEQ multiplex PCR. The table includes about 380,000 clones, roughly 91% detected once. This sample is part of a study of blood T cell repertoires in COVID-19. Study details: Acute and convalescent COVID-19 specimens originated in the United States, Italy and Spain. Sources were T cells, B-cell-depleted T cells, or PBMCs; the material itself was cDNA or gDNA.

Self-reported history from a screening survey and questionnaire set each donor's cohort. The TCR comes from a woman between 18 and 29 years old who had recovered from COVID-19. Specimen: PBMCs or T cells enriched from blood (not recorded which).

CDR3: CASRQGSSYEQYF. The CDR3 coding sequence is TGTGCCAGCAGACAGGGGAGCTCCTACGAGCAGTACTTC. The chain links TRBV3-1 (or the pseudogene TRBV3-2) to TRBJ2-7, with 7 bases identical to TRBD1. The CDR3 is 13 amino acids. V lost 6 bases to trimming and J lost 0 bases; unmatched junction nucleotides: 2. Germline CDR1 and CDR2: LGHDT and YNNKEL (reference sequence).